These T cell receptor beta chains were read from a single sample in a study of vaccination and CD4 T cells after COVID-19. TCRdb analysed the PCR reads with MiXCR anew, one entry per CDR3 protein. The repertoire has around 16,000 distinct CDR3 sequences, under 65% of them found once; the top ten carry 11% to 15%. For these TCRs, the target antigens are not known. Sequencing used CD4+ T cells from blood, cultured in vitro. These receptors were collected from a human donor who had recovered from COVID-19. Both conserved end residues are part of each CDR3. The order of the fields is J gene, V gene, CDR3 length, D gene, clone size, CDR3 DNA, CDR3 protein. The D gene is left open where the match is weak. Size tells how often a clone was seen (once, few, many) or the class of an expanded clone, and some rows leave it out.

TRBJ2-1 TRBV11-2 16 TRBD2 . TGTGCCAGCAGCCCCCTAGCGGGCCGCTCCTACAATGAGCAGTTCTTC CASSPLAGRSYNEQFF
TRBJ2-5 TRBV7-9 17 . . TGTGCCAGCAGCGGAGACAGGAGAGCGGAAAAACAAGAGACCCAGTACTTC CASSGDRRAEKQETQYF
TRBJ1-2 TRBV30 11 . . TGTGCCTGGAGTGTCGGCGGGGGCTACACCTTC CAWSVGGGYTF
TRBJ2-7 TRBV30 15 . . TGTGCCTGGAGTGTGAGGAGGACGGGCTCCTACGAGCAGTACTTC CAWSVRRTGSYEQYF
TRBJ1-5 TRBV7-2 15 . . TGTGCCAGCAGCGCCCAGGCAGGGTCGGGACAGCCCCAGCATTTT CASSAQAGSGQPQHF
TRBJ1-6 TRBV6-2/TRBV6-3 15 TRBD1 . TGTGCCAGCAGTTGGGGACAGGGACAATATTCACCCCTCCACTTT CASSWGQGQYSPLHF
TRBJ1-2 TRBV6-1 17 TRBD1 few TGTGCCAGCAGTAGTCTCACACTTCCGGACAGGGGTAATGGCTACACCTTC CASSSLTLPDRGNGYTF
TRBJ1-3 TRBV7-3 13 . few TGTGCCAGCAGCCCCGAGGGAGGAAACACCATATATTTT CASSPEGGNTIYF
TRBJ2-1 TRBV7-9 15 . few TGTGCCAGCAGCTTATGGGGGGGCCGGGGCAATGAGCAGTTCTTC CASSLWGGRGNEQFF
TRBJ2-7 TRBV9 14 TRBD1 . TGTGCCAGCAGCCCCGGGACAGACTTCTACGAGCAGTACTTC CASSPGTDFYEQYF
TRBJ1-5 TRBV12-3/TRBV12-4 13 . . TGTGCCAGCAGTTTTCAGGGTATCCAGCCCCAGCATTTT CASSFQGIQPQHF
TRBJ2-3 TRBV20-1 14 . . TGCAGTGCTAGACGCTTGAGTCGCTCAGATACGCAGTATTTT CSARRLSRSDTQYF
TRBJ1-5 TRBV6-5 15 . . TGTGCCAGCAGTTACTCATCACAGGGTAATCAGCCCCAGCATTTT CASSYSSQGNQPQHF
TRBJ2-7 TRBV6-2/TRBV6-3 14 TRBD1 . TGTGCCAGCTCCGACCGGACAGGACACTACGAGCAGTACTTC CASSDRTGHYEQYF
TRBJ1-1 TRBV3-1 15 TRBD1 . TGTGCCAGCAGGCCCGGCGAGGGGGCAGGCACTGAAGCTTTCTTT CASRPGEGAGTEAFF
TRBJ1-6 TRBV20-1 16 TRBD1 few TGCAGTGCTAGAGTTCGACAGGGACTCTATAATTCACCCCTCCACTTT CSARVRQGLYNSPLHF
TRBJ1-1 TRBV6-5 15 . . TGTGCCAGCAGTTACTCGACAGGCCTGAGGACTGAAGCTTTCTTT CASSYSTGLRTEAFF
TRBJ1-5 TRBV4-1 12 . . TGCGCCAGCAGCCGCCCGGGGGAGCCCCAGCATTTT CASSRPGEPQHF
TRBJ1-1 TRBV20-1 15 TRBD1 . TGCAGTGCTAGGGACAGGGGAGGTTTGAACACTGAAGCTTTCTTT CSARDRGGLNTEAFF
TRBJ2-7 TRBV15 14 TRBD1 . TGTGCCACCAGCAGAGTAGACAGGGGCAACGAGCAGTACTTC CATSRVDRGNEQYF
TRBJ2-2 TRBV7-2 12 . . TGTGCCAGCAGCTTAAGGACAAGGGAGCTGTTTTTT CASSLRTRELFF
TRBJ1-2 TRBV11-3 16 . few TGTGCCAGCAGCTTAGAGGGCAGGGACGGTAACTATGGCTACACCTTC CASSLEGRDGNYGYTF
TRBJ1-2 TRBV19 14 . . TGTGCCAGTAGTCCTTCAGTGCAGGGAGGCCTCTACACCTTC CASSPSVQGGLYTF
TRBJ1-1 TRBV6-7 13 TRBD1 . TGTGCCAGCCCAGGGGGAGCGAACACTGAAGCTTTCTTT CASPGGANTEAFF
TRBJ1-4 TRBV20-1 15 . . TGCAGTGCCAACCGGCAGGGAGTCTTCGCTGAAAAACTGTTTTTT CSANRQGVFAEKLFF
TRBJ1-1 TRBV20-1 11 . few TGCAGTGCAGGGCGTCACACTGAAGCTTTCTTT CSAGRHTEAFF
TRBJ2-1 TRBV28 17 TRBD2 . TGTGCCAGCAGGACTCCGGGACTAGCGTCTAGCTACAATGAGCAGTTCTTC CASRTPGLASSYNEQFF
TRBJ1-5 TRBV20-1 15 . . TGCAGTGCTAGAGATGTAGGGGTGACTAATCAGCCCCAGCATTTT CSARDVGVTNQPQHF
TRBJ2-2 TRBV27 12 . . TGTGCCAGCAGTTTATTTCGCGGGGAGCTGTTTTTT CASSLFRGELFF
TRBJ2-5 TRBV27 15 TRBD2 . TGTGCCAGCAGTCCCCGGACTAGCGAGAGAGAGACCCAGTACTTC CASSPRTSERETQYF
TRBJ2-7 TRBV30 13 TRBD1 . TGTGCCTGGAGTGCCGGGACAGTCAACGAGCAGTACTTC CAWSAGTVNEQYF
TRBJ1-1 TRBV24-1 14 . . TGTGCCACCAGTGACCCTGGGTCCGGGGGCGAGGCTTTCTTT CATSDPGSGGEAFF
TRBJ1-2 TRBV15 15 . few TGTGCCACCAGCAGAGAGCGCACAGGGACAAGTGGCTACACCTTC CATSRERTGTSGYTF
TRBJ1-1 TRBV7-2 14 . . TGTGCCAGCAGCTGGGGACGGGGGAACACTGAAGCTTTCTTT CASSWGRGNTEAFF
TRBJ1-4 TRBV6-1 14 . . TGTGCCAGCAGACCGGGGGGATTCTATGAAAAACTGTTTTTT CASRPGGFYEKLFF
TRBJ1-2 TRBV7-9 13 . . TGTGCCAGCAGCGTTGGGACGGACTATGGCTACACCTTC CASSVGTDYGYTF
TRBJ2-3 TRBV6-1 16 . few TGTGCCAGCAACCCCGGGGGCCACTCGAGCACAGATACGCAGTATTTT CASNPGGHSSTDTQYF
TRBJ1-4 TRBV7-6 15 . . TGTGCCAGCAGCCTGAGCGGGGGCGCTAATGAAAAACTGTTTTTT CASSLSGGANEKLFF
TRBJ2-1 TRBV6-1 13 TRBD2 few TGTGCCAGCGCGGGCGGGAGGGGTAATGAGCAGTTCTTC CASAGGRGNEQFF
TRBJ1-5 TRBV7-2 13 . few TGTGCCAGCAGCCACGACAGAAATCAGCCCCAGCATTTT CASSHDRNQPQHF